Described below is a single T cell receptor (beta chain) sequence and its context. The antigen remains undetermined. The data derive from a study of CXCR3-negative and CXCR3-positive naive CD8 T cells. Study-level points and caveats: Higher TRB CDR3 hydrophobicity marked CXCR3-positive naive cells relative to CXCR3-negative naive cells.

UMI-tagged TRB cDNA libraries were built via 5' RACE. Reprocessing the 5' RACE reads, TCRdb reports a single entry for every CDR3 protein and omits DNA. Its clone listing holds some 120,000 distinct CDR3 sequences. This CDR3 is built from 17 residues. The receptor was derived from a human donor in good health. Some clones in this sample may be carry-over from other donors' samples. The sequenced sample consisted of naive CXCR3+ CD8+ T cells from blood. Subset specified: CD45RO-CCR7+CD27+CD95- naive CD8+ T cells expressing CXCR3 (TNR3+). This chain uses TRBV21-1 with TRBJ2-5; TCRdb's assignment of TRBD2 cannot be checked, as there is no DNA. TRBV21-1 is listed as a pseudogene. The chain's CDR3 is CASSKGRLAGEQETQYF.